This T cell receptor (beta chain) was obtained from a study of cytomegalovirus exposure and HLA in healthy donors. A multiplex PCR was run with 60 Vbeta primers and 13 Jbeta primers. In the original workflow: In a later analysis, the count reached some 88 million unique TCR beta chains, with around 11 million shared. The data were produced by immunoSEQ multiplex PCR, yet TCRdb's version contains in-frame clones alone and is incomplete. The DNA was the basis for D and trimming; V, J and clone size are from that table. The data contain about 120,000 clones, about 83% of them singletons. Broader study findings: In a later analysis, specific HLA alleles were associated with approximately 16,000 TCR beta sequences at a 0.05 false discovery rate.

A note on this clone: The target antigen is unknown.

Sample: PBMCs. The TCR originated in a female donor in good health and CMV-seronegative.

The CDR3 loop is CASSLFVSGGADTQYF. The CDR3 coding sequence is TGTGCCAGCAGCTTATTTGTTAGCGGGGGGGCAGATACGCAGTATTTT. The gene calls are TRBV7-9 and TRBJ2-3; TRBD2 matches at 11 bases. With V trimmed by 2 bases and J by 4 bases, 5 bases remained unmatched. The CDR3 totals 16 residues. Germline CDR1 and CDR2: SEHNR and FQNEAQ (reference sequence).